Listed below are T cell receptor beta chains from one sample, sequenced in a study of blood T cell repertoires in COVID-19. Assay: immunoSEQ multiplex PCR; the TCRdb copy retains only in-frame clones and omits some. The sample shows some 240,000 clones, roughly 79% of them seen only once. Sequencing used peripheral blood. The source is an elderly woman with COVID-19, enrolled during active disease. CDR3s include the opening cysteine and the closing phenylalanine or tryptophan. The D gene is left open where the match is weak. Clone size is stated in some rows and not others, as once, few, many or a class when expanded.

d_call	clone_size	v_call	j_call	cdr3_aa
-	-	TRBV6-5	TRBJ2-1	CASSRGDEQFF
-	-	TRBV19	TRBJ1-2	CASSIGGRITGGYTF
-	-	TRBV5-6	TRBJ2-5	CASSLQETQYF
-	-	TRBV28	TRBJ2-3	CASNSPGGVGTDTQYF
-	few	TRBV19	TRBJ1-2	CASSILGAEANYGYTF
TRBD2	-	TRBV30	TRBJ2-1	CAWNVGGYGEQFF
-	-	TRBV7-9	TRBJ2-3	CASRGGGERDTQYF
TRBD1	once	TRBV2	TRBJ1-2	CASSDTGQGSYGYTF
TRBD1	-	TRBV7-2	TRBJ1-4	CASSPDRGWEKLFF
TRBD1	-	TRBV4-2	TRBJ1-2	CASSLREDRGHGYTF
-	-	TRBV9	TRBJ1-1	CASSPARLRDTEAFF
TRBD1	-	TRBV4-1	TRBJ2-6	CASSQSSGTGVSGANVLTF
TRBD1	-	TRBV15	TRBJ1-4	CATSRGDSNEKLFF
-	-	TRBV4-1	TRBJ2-1	CASSQGLALAGSYNEQFF
-	-	TRBV5-4	TRBJ2-2	CASSDQRARRPGELFF
TRBD1	-	TRBV7-2	TRBJ2-3	CASSLVGQGSTDTQYF
-	-	TRBV30	TRBJ1-1	CAYLRGNTEAFF
-	-	TRBV7-2	TRBJ1-5	CASSLRWGDQPQHF
-	-	TRBV12-3/TRBV12-4	TRBJ2-7	CASSSGRGYEQYF
-	-	TRBV9	TRBJ2-1	CASSSSVGEQFF
TRBD2	-	TRBV2	TRBJ2-1	CASSVGAGGHNEQFF
TRBD1	-	TRBV6-1	TRBJ2-7	CASSEDRAAYEQYF
TRBD1	-	TRBV9	TRBJ1-4	CASSAPGQGPRGREKLFF
-	-	TRBV21-1	TRBJ1-3	CASSTQSSGNTIYF
TRBD1	-	TRBV18	TRBJ1-5	CASSPNTGVEPQHF
TRBD1	-	TRBV11-1	TRBJ2-5	CASSLGDRVAETQYF
-	once	TRBV7-6	TRBJ2-2	CASSAPPSGGGELFF
TRBD1	-	TRBV29-1	TRBJ1-1	CSVVQGARASPAFF
-	-	TRBV19	TRBJ2-4	CASIPPNWTPAKNIQYF
TRBD1	-	TRBV6-6	TRBJ1-5	CASTRSTGALFQPQHF
-	-	TRBV2	TRBJ2-3	CASSESPADTQYF
TRBD2	-	TRBV5-4	TRBJ2-1	CASSQSGSSYNEQFF
-	-	TRBV6-5	TRBJ1-5	CASNLASRNQPQHF
TRBD1	-	TRBV6-5	TRBJ1-1	CATHRGDAEAFF
TRBD1	few	TRBV11-2	TRBJ2-5	CASSDRGQETQYF
TRBD1	-	TRBV9	TRBJ2-4	CASSARPGQGAKNIQYF
TRBD1	-	TRBV6-6	TRBJ2-7	CASSYPGQGNYEQYF
TRBD1	-	TRBV2	TRBJ2-2	CASSEERGGAGTGELFF
TRBD2	-	TRBV30	TRBJ2-7	CARSSGSADEQYF
-	-	TRBV5-1	TRBJ2-3	CASSLTALDTDTQYF
TRBD1	-	TRBV6-5	TRBJ1-5	CASSFDRDQPQHF
-	-	TRBV9	TRBJ2-5	CASSVGGPKRGETQYF
TRBD2	-	TRBV4-3	TRBJ2-7	CASSQEGGLAHHEQYF
-	-	TRBV7-9	TRBJ1-1	CASSRNTEAFF
-	-	TRBV19	TRBJ1-1	CASSRGWIGTEAFF
-	-	TRBV19	TRBJ2-1	CASSTQGGNEQFF
-	-	TRBV11-2	TRBJ1-2	CASSPTAGYSYGYTF
-	few	TRBV7-2	TRBJ2-7	CASSPQGGYEQYF
TRBD1	-	TRBV18	TRBJ1-2	CASSPDREDGYTF
TRBD1	-	TRBV28	TRBJ1-3	CASSLFSLDRRTLGAGNTIYF
TRBD2	-	TRBV3-1/TRBV3-2	TRBJ2-2	CASSPSGRGDTGELFF
-	-	TRBV12-5	TRBJ2-1	CASGLVIVGNEQFF
TRBD1	-	TRBV5-1	TRBJ2-2	CASSLGTVNTGELFF
TRBD1	-	TRBV27	TRBJ2-3	CASSLSTGTVRTDTQYF
-	-	TRBV6-5	TRBJ2-7	CASSQFQGRNEQYF
TRBD2	once	TRBV3-1/TRBV3-2	TRBJ2-1	CASSHSFRLAGALPFNEQFF
TRBD2	-	TRBV11-2	TRBJ2-3	CASSHGLALSTQYF
-	-	TRBV7-8	TRBJ1-2	CASSFDRQSNYGYTF
-	many	TRBV9	TRBJ2-7	CASSVDISYEQYF